This T cell receptor (beta chain) was recorded in a study of blood T cell repertoires in COVID-19. Turning to the study itself: The analysed material was cDNA or gDNA that came from T cells, B-cell-depleted T cells, or PBMCs.

Original handling: Reference gene primer amplification in the assay estimated nucleated cell counts. Profiling relied on immunoSEQ multiplex PCR, and the TCRdb table lists in-frame clones only, not all of them. D and trimming come from the DNA, and the V and J calls and clone size come from that table. The repertoire holds tens of thousands of clones, with more than 80% as singletons. This TCR was recovered from a man aged 60 to 69 with acute or convalescent COVID-19. Material: peripheral blood.

CDR3 region: CASSLEGQGGYGYTF. CDR3 nucleotide sequence: TGTGCCAGCAGCTTGGAGGGACAGGGTGGCTATGGCTACACCTTC. This chain links TRBV5-8 with TRBJ1-2; TRBD1 aligns across 9 bases. This CDR3 spans 15 amino acids. Germline V gene lookup returns CDR1 SGHTS and CDR2 YDEGEE. J gave up 4 bases and V 0 bases, and 4 bases lay outside the gene matches.